This T cell receptor (beta chain) was sequenced for a study of blood T cell repertoires in COVID-19 (dated by TCRdb to about 2020). Broadly, across the study: Samples from collaborators originated in the United States, Italy and Spain and spanned both the acute and convalescent phases of COVID-19. The prospective study material was composed of cDNA or gDNA derived from T cells, B-cell-depleted T cells, or PBMCs. Subjects who had been exposed to COVID-19, were actively infected with it, or had recovered from it provided the deeply sampled blood TCRbeta repertoires that made up the dataset. A freely available public database, intended as a resource for researchers studying the immune response to SARS-CoV-2, is where the repertoires were released. Samples were obtained from the ongoing ImmuneRACE study (first 160 participants) and from about 1,300 subjects provided by 6 global collaborators. The sample metadata nearly always contained a de-identified subject ID, COVID-19 status, age in years and sex. HLA class I and class II types, where available, came from metadata supplied by the sample provider rather than from assay-based typing. On the study overall, not on this receptor specifically: How much clinical and demographic metadata was included differed by source and by participant, and the metadata was provided uncurated.

Details on this clone: The clone's antigen remains unknown. There are no base qualities to consult, and no much larger clone falls within one base.

V ends up 5 bases short and J 3 bases short, with an unmatched junction base count of 8. Measured from the cysteine to the phenylalanine, the CDR3 is 15 residues long. This entry keeps only the CDR3 DNA: 45 bases, framed from base 1. Reading the germline V gene gives CDR1 MNHEY and CDR2 SVGAGI. The immunoSEQ Assay, a bias-controlled multiplex PCR, was used to amplify TCRbeta CDR3 regions from genomic DNA. Per the authors' processing: Within the assay, amplification of reference gene primers was used to estimate how many nucleated cells each sample contained. To quantify the absolute abundance of each unique TCRbeta CDR3 rearrangement, sequence reads were collapsed and filtered. For each sample, productive Simpson clonality was calculated by taking the square root of Simpson's diversity index across productive rearrangements. The table was pulled from immuneACCESS by TCRdb, which kept in-frame rearrangements only. Such tables lose some clones; where checked, under half of the loss comes from unresolved V genes, and the rest has no known cause. V and J calls and clone size follow that table, whereas D and trimming were derived from the DNA. The sample records about 300,000 clones, less than 85% of which are singletons. Of the sample, under 2% is held by the ten largest clones.

Enrolling through a virtual design, the prospective study's participants ranged in age from about 18 to 89 years and lived across around 25 United States geographic areas. To assign participants to cohorts, the prospective study relied on clinical history that participants themselves reported in a screening survey and a study questionnaire. Exposed participants had been in contact, within 2 weeks of entering the study, with a person who had a PCR-confirmed or clinician-diagnosed case of COVID-19. Each participant in the prospective study had whole blood, serum and a nasopharyngeal or oropharyngeal swab collected by mobile phlebotomists. Additional blood draws and questionnaires over an approximately two-month period could optionally be provided by prospective study participants. Before DNA extraction, prospective study blood samples were shipped either frozen or at room temperature.

Rearrangement joined TRBV6-5 to TRBJ2-7; TRBD1 aligns with 9 central bases. Sequencing used PBMCs or T cells enriched from blood (not recorded which). The sequence was collected from a woman younger than 45 who had been exposed to COVID-19. The CDR3: CASSPRQGGNYEQYF. Here is the DNA: TGTGCCAGCAGTCCCCGACAGGGGGGAAACTACGAGCAGTACTTC.